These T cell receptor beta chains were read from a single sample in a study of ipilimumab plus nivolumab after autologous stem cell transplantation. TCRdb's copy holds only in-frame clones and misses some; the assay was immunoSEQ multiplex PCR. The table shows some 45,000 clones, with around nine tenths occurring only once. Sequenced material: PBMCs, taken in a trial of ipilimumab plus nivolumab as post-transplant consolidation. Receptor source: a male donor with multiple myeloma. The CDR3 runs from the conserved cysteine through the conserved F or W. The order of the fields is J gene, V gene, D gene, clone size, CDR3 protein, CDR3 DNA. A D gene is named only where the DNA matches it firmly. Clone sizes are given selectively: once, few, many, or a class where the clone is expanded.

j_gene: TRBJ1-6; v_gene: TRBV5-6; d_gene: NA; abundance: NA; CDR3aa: CASRAVSGSPLHF; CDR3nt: TGTGCCAGCAGGGCGGTTAGTGGTTCACCCCTCCACTTT
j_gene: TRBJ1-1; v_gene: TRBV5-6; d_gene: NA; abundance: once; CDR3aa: CASSLVARPNTEAFF; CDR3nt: TGTGCCAGCAGCTTGGTGGCCCGGCCGAACACTGAAGCTTTCTTT
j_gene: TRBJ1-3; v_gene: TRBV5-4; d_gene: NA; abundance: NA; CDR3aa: CASPSSIVDTIYF; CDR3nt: TGTGCCAGCCCCTCTTCTATTGTCGACACCATATATTTT
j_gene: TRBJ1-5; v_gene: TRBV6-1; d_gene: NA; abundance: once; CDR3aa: CASSEVSNQPQHF; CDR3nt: TGTGCCAGCAGTGAAGTTAGCAATCAGCCCCAGCATTTT
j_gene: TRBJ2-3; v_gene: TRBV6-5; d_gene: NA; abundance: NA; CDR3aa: CASSYLGQGTDTQYF; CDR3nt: TGTGCCAGCAGTTATTTGGGGCAGGGCACAGATACGCAGTATTTT
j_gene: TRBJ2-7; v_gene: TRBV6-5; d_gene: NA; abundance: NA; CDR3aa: CASSYSATGRSYEQYF; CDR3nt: TGTGCCAGCAGTTACTCGGCAACGGGACGCTCCTACGAGCAGTACTTC
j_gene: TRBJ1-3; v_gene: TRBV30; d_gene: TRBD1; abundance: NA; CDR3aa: CAWSTSGGVGNTIYF; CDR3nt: TGTGCCTGGAGTACCTCAGGGGGCGTGGGAAACACCATATATTTT
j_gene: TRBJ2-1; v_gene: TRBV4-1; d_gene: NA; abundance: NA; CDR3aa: CASSQVNLVTYNEQFF; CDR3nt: TGCGCCAGCAGCCAAGTCAATCTGGTTACCTACAATGAGCAGTTCTTC
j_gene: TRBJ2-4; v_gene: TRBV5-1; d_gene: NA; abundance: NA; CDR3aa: CASSAPTPGTKNIQYF; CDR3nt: TGCGCCAGCAGTGCCCCAACCCCGGGCACCAAAAACATTCAGTACTTC
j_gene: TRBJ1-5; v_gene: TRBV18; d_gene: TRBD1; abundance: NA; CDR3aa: CASSAQGEWQPQHF; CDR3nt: TGTGCCAGCTCCGCCCAGGGGGAGTGGCAGCCCCAGCATTTT
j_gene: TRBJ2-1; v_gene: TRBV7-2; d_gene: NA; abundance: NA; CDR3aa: CASSLQYNEQFF; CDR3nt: TGTGCCAGCAGCTTGCAGTACAATGAGCAGTTCTTC
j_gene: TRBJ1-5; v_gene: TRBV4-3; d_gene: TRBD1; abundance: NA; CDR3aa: CASSQGTGPSQPQHF; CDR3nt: TGCGCCAGCAGCCAAGGGACAGGCCCTTCTCAGCCCCAGCATTTT
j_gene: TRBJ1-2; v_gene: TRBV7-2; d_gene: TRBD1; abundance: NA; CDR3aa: CASSWRDREIYGYTF; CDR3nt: TGTGCCAGCAGCTGGAGGGACAGGGAGATCTATGGCTACACCTTC
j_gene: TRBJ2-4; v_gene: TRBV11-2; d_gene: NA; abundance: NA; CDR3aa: CASSQETGLIQYF; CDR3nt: TGTGCCAGCAGCCAAGAGACAGGACTTATTCAGTACTTC
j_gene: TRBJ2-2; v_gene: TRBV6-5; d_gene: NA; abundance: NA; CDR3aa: CASRLGSRTGELFF; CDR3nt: TGTGCCAGCAGGTTAGGGTCCCGCACCGGGGAGCTGTTTTTT
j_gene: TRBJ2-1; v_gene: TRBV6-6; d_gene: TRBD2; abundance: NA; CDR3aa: CASNHGGSGNEQFF; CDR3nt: TGTGCCAGCAATCACGGCGGGAGCGGCAATGAGCAGTTCTTC
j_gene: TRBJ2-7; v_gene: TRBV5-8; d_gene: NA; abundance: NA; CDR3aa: CASSPSEGFYEQYF; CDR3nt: TGTGCCAGCAGCCCCTCGGAGGGCTTCTACGAGCAGTACTTC
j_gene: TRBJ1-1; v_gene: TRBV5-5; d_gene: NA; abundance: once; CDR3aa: CASSLSTGNTEAFF; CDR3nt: TGTGCCAGCAGCCTAAGCACAGGGAACACTGAAGCTTTCTTT
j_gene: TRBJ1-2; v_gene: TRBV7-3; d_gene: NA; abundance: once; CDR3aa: CASSPTQDRYGYTF; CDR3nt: TGTGCCAGCAGCCCGACACAGGACCGCTATGGCTACACCTTC
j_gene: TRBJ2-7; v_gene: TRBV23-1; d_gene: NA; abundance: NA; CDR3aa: CASSQKGGPSREQYF; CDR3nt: TGCGCCAGCAGTCAAAAGGGGGGCCCATCTCGCGAGCAGTACTTC
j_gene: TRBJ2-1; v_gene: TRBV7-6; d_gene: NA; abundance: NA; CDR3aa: CASSPGYSSYNEQFF; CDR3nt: TGTGCCAGCAGCCCGGGCTATAGCTCCTACAATGAGCAGTTCTTC
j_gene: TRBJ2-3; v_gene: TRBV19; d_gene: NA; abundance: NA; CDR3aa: CASRTTGGVGSDTQYF; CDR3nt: TGTGCCAGTAGGACAACCGGGGGCGTCGGGTCAGATACGCAGTATTTT
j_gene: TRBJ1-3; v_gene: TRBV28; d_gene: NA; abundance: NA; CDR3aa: CASTSSELGNTIYF; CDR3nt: TGTGCCAGCACCTCAAGCGAACTGGGAAACACCATATATTTT
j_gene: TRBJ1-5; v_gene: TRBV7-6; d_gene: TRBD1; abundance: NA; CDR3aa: CASSSGGQGNQPQHF; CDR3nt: TGTGCCAGCAGCTCGGGGGGACAGGGCAATCAGCCCCAGCATTTT